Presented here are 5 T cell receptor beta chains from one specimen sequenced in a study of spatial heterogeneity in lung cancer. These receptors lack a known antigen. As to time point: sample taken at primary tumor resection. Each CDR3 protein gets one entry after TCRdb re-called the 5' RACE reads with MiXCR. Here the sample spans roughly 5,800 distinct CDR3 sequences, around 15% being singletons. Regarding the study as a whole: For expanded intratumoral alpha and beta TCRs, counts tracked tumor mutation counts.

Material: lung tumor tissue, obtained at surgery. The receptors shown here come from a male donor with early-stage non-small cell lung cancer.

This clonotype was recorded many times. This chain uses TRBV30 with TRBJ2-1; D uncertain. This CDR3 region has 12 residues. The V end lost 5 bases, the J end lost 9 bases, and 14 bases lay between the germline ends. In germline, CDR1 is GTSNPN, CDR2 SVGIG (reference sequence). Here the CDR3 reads CAWAPSDGEQFF. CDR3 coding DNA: TGTGCCTGGGCCCCTAGTGACGGTGAGCAGTTCTTC.

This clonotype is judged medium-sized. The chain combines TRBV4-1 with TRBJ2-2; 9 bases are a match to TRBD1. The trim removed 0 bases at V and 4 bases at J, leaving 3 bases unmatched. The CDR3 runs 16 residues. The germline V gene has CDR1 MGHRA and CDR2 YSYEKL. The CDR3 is CASSQEGQGPTGELFF. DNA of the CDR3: TGCGCCAGCAGCCAAGAGGGACAGGGACCCACCGGGGAGCTGTTTTTT.

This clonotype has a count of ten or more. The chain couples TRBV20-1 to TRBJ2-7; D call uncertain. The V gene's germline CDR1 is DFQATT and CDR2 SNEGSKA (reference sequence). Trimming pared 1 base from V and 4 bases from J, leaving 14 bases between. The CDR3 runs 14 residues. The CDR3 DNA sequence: TGCAGTGCTAGAGCTGGCGACCGACGTTACGAGCAGTACTTC. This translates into CSARAGDRRYEQYF.

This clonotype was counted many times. The CDR3 DNA is TGCAGTGCTAGAAGTACGGTAGCGGGAGGCCCGAAACTAGCCAAAAACATTCAGTACTTC. Protein product: CSARSTVAGGPKLAKNIQYF. The chain carries TRBV20-1 and TRBJ2-4; 10 bases are shared with TRBD2. Germline trimming cut 2 bases from V and 0 bases from J; bases unmatched to any gene: 16. Germline V gene lookup returns CDR1 DFQATT and CDR2 SNEGSKA (reference sequence). The CDR3 is made up of 20 amino acids.

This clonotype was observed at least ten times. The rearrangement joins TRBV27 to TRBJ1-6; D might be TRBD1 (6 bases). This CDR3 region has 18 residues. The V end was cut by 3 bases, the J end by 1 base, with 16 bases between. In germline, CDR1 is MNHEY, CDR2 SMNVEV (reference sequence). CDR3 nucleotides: TGTGCCAGCAGTTTTACGGGGGGCGGACGGTCCTATAATTCACCCCTCCACTTT. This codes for CASSFTGGGRSYNSPLHF.